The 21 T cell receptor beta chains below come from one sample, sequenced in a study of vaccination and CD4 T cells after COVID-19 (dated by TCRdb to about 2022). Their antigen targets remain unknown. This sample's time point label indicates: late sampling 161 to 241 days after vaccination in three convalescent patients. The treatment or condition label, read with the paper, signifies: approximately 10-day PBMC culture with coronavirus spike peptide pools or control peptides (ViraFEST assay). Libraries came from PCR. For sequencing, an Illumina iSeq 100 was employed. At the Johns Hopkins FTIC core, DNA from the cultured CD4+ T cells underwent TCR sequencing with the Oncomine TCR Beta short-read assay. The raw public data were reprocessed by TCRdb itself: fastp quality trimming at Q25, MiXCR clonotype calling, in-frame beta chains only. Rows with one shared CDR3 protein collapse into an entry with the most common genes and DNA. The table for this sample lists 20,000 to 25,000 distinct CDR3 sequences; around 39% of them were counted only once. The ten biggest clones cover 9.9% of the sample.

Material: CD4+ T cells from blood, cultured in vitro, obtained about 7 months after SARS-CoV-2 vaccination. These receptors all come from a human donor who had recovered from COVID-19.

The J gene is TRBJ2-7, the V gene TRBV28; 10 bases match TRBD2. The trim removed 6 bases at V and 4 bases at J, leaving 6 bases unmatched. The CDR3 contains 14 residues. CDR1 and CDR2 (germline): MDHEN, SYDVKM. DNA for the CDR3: TGTGCCAGCAGCGCTAGCGGGAGAGGATACGAGCAGTACTTC. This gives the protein CASSASGRGYEQYF.

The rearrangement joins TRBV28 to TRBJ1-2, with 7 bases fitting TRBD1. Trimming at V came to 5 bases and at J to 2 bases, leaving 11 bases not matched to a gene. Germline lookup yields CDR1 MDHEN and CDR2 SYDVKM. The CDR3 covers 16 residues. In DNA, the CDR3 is TGTGCCAGCAGTCTGAGAGACAGGGTTGTCAACTATGGCTACACCTTC. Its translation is CASSLRDRVVNYGYTF.

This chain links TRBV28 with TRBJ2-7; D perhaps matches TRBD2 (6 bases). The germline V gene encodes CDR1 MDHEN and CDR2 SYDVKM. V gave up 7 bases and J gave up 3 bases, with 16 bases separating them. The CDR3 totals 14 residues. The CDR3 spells CASTMAGWGYEQYF. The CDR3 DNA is TGTGCCAGCACCATGGCGGGATGGGGCTACGAGCAGTACTTC.

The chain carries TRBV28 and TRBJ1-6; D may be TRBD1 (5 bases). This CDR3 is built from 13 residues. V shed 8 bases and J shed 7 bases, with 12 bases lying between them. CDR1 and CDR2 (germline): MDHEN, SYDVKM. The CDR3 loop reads CASGQGNNSPLHF. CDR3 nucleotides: TGTGCCAGCGGCCAGGGAAACAATTCACCCCTCCACTTT.

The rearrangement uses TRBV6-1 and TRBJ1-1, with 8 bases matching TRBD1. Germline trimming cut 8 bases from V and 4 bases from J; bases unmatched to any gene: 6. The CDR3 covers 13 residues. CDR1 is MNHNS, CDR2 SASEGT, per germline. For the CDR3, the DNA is TGTGCCAGCGGACAGGGACGGCGCACTGAAGCTTTCTTT. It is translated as CASGQGRRTEAFF.

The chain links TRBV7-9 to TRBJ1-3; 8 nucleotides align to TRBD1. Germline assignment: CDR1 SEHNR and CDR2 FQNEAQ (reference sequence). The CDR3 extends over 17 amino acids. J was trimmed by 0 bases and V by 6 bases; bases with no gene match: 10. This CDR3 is CASRAKGQANSGNTIYF. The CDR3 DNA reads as TGTGCCAGCAGGGCAAAGGGACAGGCAAACTCTGGAAACACCATATATTTT.

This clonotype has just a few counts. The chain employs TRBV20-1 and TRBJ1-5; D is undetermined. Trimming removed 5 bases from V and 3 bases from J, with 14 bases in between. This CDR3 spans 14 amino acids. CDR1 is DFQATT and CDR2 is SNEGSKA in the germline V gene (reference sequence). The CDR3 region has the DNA TGCAGTGCTGAGCCTGCGGGAACCAATCAGCCCCAGCATTTT. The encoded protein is CSAEPAGTNQPQHF.

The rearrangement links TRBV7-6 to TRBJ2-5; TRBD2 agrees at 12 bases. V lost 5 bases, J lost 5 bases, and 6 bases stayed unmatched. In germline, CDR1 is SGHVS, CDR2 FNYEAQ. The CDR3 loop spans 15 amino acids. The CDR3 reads CASSPTGTSGETQYF. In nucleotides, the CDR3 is TGTGCCAGCAGCCCCACCGGGACTAGCGGGGAGACCCAGTACTTC. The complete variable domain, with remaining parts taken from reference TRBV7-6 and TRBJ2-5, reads GAGVSQSPRYKVTKRGQDVALRCDPISGHVSLYWYRQALGQGPEFLTYFNYEAQQDKSGLPNDRFSAERPEGSISTLTIQRTEQRDSAMYRCASSPTGTSGETQYFGPGTRLLVL.

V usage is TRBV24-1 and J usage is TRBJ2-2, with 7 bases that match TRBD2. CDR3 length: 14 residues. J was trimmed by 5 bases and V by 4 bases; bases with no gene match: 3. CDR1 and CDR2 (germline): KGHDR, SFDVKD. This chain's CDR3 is CATSDYGGTGELFF. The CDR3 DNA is TGTGCCACCAGTGACTACGGGGGGACCGGGGAGCTGTTTTTT.

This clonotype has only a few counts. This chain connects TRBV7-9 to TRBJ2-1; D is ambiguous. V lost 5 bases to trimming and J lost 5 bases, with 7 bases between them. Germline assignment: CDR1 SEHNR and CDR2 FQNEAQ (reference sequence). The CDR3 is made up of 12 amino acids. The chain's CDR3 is CASSPINNEQFF. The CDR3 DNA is TGTGCCAGCAGCCCGATTAACAATGAGCAGTTCTTC.

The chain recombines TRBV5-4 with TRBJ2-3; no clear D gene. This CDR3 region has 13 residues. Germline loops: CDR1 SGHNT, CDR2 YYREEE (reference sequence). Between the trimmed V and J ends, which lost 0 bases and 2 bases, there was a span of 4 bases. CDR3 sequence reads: CASSLGNTDTQYF. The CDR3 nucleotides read TGTGCCAGCAGCTTGGGCAACACAGATACGCAGTATTTT.

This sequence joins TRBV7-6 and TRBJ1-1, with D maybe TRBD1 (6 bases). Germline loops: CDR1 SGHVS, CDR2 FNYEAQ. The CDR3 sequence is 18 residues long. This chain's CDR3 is CAQPLQTGSYAMNTEAFF. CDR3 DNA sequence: TGTGCGCAGCCCCTACAAACAGGGTCGTATGCCATGAACACTGAAGCTTTCTTT. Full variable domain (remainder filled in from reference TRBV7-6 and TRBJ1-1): GAGVSQSPRYKVTKRGQDVALRCDPISGHVSLYWYRQALGQGPEFLTYFNYEAQQDKSGLPNDRFSAERPEGSISTLTIQRTEQRDSAMYRCAQPLQTGSYAMNTEAFFGQGTRLTVV.

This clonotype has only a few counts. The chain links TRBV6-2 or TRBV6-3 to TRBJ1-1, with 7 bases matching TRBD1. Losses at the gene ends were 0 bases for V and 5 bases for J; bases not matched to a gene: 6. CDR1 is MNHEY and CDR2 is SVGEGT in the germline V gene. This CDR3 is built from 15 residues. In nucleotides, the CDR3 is TGTGCCAGCAGTTACTCGTCAGGGGGGAGAACTGAAGCTTTCTTT. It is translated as CASSYSSGGRTEAFF.

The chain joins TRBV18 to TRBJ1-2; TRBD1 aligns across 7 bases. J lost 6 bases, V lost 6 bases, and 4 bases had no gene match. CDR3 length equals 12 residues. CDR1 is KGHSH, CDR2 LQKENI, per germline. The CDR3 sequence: CASSPDRDGYTF. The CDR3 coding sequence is TGTGCCAGCTCGCCCGACAGGGATGGCTACACCTTC.

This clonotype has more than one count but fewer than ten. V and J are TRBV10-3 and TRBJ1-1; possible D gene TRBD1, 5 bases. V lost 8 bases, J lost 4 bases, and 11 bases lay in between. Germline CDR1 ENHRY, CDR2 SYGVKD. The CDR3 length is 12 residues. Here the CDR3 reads CAISRGPTEAFF. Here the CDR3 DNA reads TGTGCCATCTCGAGGGGTCCCACTGAAGCTTTCTTT.

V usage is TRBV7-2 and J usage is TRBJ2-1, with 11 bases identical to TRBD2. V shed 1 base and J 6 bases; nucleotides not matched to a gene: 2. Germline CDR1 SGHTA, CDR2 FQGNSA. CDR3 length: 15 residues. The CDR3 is CASSLVTSGVNEQFF. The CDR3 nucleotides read TGTGCCAGCAGCTTAGTGACTAGCGGGGTCAATGAGCAGTTCTTC.

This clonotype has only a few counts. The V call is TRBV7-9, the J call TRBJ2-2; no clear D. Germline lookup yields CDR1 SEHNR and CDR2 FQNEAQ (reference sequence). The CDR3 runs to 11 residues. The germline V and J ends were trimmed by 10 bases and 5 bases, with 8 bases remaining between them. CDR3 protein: CAIDETGELFF. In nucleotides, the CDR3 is TGTGCCATCGATGAAACCGGGGAGCTGTTTTTT.

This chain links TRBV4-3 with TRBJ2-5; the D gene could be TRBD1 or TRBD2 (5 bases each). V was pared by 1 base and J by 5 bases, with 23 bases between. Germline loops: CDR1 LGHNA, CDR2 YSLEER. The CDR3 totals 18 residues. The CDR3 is CASSQGSYRSGPAETQYF. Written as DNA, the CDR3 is TGCGCCAGCAGCCAAGGTTCGTACCGTTCGGGACCGGCGGAGACCCAGTACTTC.

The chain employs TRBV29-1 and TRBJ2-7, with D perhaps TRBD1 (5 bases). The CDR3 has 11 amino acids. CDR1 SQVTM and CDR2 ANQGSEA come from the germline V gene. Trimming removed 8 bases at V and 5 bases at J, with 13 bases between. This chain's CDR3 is CSTRAGNEQYF. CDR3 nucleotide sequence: TGCAGCACCCGAGCAGGGAACGAGCAGTACTTC.

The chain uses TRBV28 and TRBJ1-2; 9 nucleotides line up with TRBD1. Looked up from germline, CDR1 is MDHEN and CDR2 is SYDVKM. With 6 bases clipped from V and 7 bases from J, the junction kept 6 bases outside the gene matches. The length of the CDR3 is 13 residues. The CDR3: CASSLTGGGGYTF. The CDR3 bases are TGTGCCAGCAGCCTTACAGGGGGCGGTGGCTACACCTTC.

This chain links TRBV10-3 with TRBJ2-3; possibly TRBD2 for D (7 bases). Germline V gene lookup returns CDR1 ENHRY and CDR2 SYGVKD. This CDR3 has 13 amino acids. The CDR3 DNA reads TGTGCTACCATGGGGGGGCAGGGGGATACGCAGTATTTT. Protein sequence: CATMGGQGDTQYF.